The 13 T cell receptor beta chains in this list originate from one sample, sequenced in a study of early T cells in non-severe SARS-CoV-2 infection. TCRdb itself ran the 5' RACE reads through MiXCR, one entry per CDR3 protein. Among roughly 30,000 distinct CDR3 sequences listed, around 6.6% were seen once. Sequencing was done on a sample of whole blood. The receptor set was obtained from an adult who was a healthcare worker with PCR-confirmed SARS-CoV-2 infection or an uninfected control (not recorded which).

This clonotype showed up many times. The chain uses TRBV29-1 and TRBJ2-3, with 7 bases that match TRBD2. The CDR3 is made up of 14 amino acids. J gave up 0 bases and V 6 bases, and 6 bases lay outside the gene matches. The germline gives CDR1 SQVTM, CDR2 ANQGSEA. The CDR3 DNA sequence: TGCAGCGTCGATAAGCGGGGAAGCACAGATACGCAGTATTTT. Translated, it gives CSVDKRGSTDTQYF.

This clonotype is medium-sized in the sample. V gene TRBV10-2 combines with J gene TRBJ1-6; TRBD1 aligns across 7 bases. Looked up from germline, CDR1 is WSHSY and CDR2 is SAAADI. The CDR3 is 15 amino acids. V dropped 5 bases and J dropped 19; count of bases not matched to a gene: 20. CDR3 nucleotides: TGCGCCAGCAGTCCACCTTCCGGGACAGCTGCGTTGACACACTTT. Protein: CASSPPSGTAALTHF.

In its sample, this clonotype was seen many times. The J gene is TRBJ2-1, the V gene TRBV24-1; TRBD2 matches at 8 bases. The CDR3 is made up of 18 amino acids. Trimming removed 5 bases from V and 0 bases from J; junction bases left unmatched: 11. Germline CDR1 is KGHDR and CDR2 is SFDVKD. The CDR3 DNA follows: TGTGCCACCAGTGGGGCCAGCGGGAGCTTAAGCTCCTACAATGAGCAGTTCTTC. Translating it yields CATSGASGSLSSYNEQFF.

This clonotype was picked up many times. This chain joins TRBV4-1 and TRBJ2-1; 11 positions match TRBD2. CDR3 length: 17 amino acids. The V gene end was trimmed by 2 bases and the J gene end by 8 bases; junction bases not matched to a gene: 11. Germline V gene data show CDR1 as MGHRA and CDR2 as YSYEKL. The CDR3 is CASSQLLAGDGWDEQFF. CDR3 DNA: TGCGCCAGCAGCCAATTACTAGCGGGAGATGGTTGGGATGAGCAGTTCTTC.

This clonotype was picked up many times. The chain uses TRBV6-5 and TRBJ2-2, with 12 bases that match TRBD2. Germline CDR1 is MNHEY and CDR2 is SVGAGI. Unmatched junction bases numbered 8, after V lost 4 bases and J lost 2 bases. The CDR3 runs to 18 residues. CDR3 nucleotide sequence: TGTGCCAGCAGTTTACGGACTAGCGGGGACGGAAACACCGGGGAGCTGTTTTTT. Its translation: CASSLRTSGDGNTGELFF.

This clonotype ranks as medium-sized. The CDR3 DNA follows: TGTGCCAGCAGCGAAAGGGACAGCTCCTACGAGCAGTACTTC. Its protein is CASSERDSSYEQYF. J is TRBJ2-7 and V is TRBV9; TRBD1 aligns across 7 bases. The CDR3 covers 14 residues. Germline lookup yields CDR1 SGDLS and CDR2 YYNGEE. J lost 0 bases, V lost 3 bases, and 3 bases had no gene match.

This clonotype was recorded many times. The chain carries TRBV20-1 and TRBJ1-5, with D perhaps TRBD1 (5 bases). CDR1 is DFQATT, CDR2 SNEGSKA, per germline (reference sequence). Deletions cut 4 bases from V and 2 bases from J, with 12 bases between. The CDR3 spans 14 residues. The CDR3 loop reads CSAISGLGNQPQHF. CDR3 bases: TGCAGTGCTATATCAGGGCTGGGCAATCAGCCCCAGCATTTT.

This clonotype showed up many times. The chain combines TRBV5-1 with TRBJ2-7; possibly TRBD1 for D (6 bases). This CDR3 is built from 13 residues. Trimming removed 9 bases at V and 3 bases at J, with 16 bases between. Germline CDR1 is SGHRS and CDR2 is YFSETQ. CDR3 residues: CATATGSGYEQYF. CDR3 nucleotides: TGCGCCACCGCGACAGGTTCTGGCTACGAGCAGTACTTC.

The V gene is TRBV28, the J gene TRBJ1-6; D may be TRBD1 (5 bases). The ends were cut back, 10 bases at V and 6 bases at J, with 10 bases in the middle. The CDR3 has 12 amino acids. Germline CDR1 reads MDHEN; CDR2 reads SYDVKM. The CDR3 region is CANGRGNSPLHF. CDR3 in DNA: TGTGCCAACGGGAGGGGTAATTCACCCCTCCACTTT.

In its sample, this clonotype was seen a few times. J is TRBJ2-2 and V is TRBV12-3 or TRBV12-4, with D perhaps TRBD1 (5 bases). The CDR3 length is 14 residues. Trimming removed 4 bases from V and 6 bases from J, with 12 bases in between. CDR3: CASSYQGEAGELFF. In DNA, the CDR3 is TGTGCCAGCAGTTACCAGGGTGAGGCCGGGGAGCTGTTTTTT.

This clonotype was seen at least ten times. V and J are TRBV9 and TRBJ1-1, with D maybe TRBD1 (6 bases). V dropped 3 bases and J dropped 4 bases, with 13 bases sitting between them. The CDR3 extends over 14 amino acids. CDR1 SGDLS and CDR2 YYNGEE come from the germline V gene. CDR3 DNA sequence: TGTGCCAGCAGCGGGACAGTTATGGGCACTGAAGCTTTCTTT. The encoded protein is CASSGTVMGTEAFF.

This clonotype was observed at least ten times. The chain joins TRBV7-2 to TRBJ1-2; weak D call: TRBD1 (6 bases). Germline loops: CDR1 SGHTA, CDR2 FQGNSA. V dropped 5 bases and J dropped 3 bases, with 16 bases sitting between them. The CDR3 runs 15 residues. This CDR3 is CASSPEPGADYGYTF. The CDR3 bases are TGTGCCAGCAGCCCAGAACCGGGGGCCGACTATGGCTACACCTTC.

Many counts were recorded for this clonotype. This sequence joins TRBV6-5 and TRBJ2-5; the D call may be TRBD1 or TRBD2 (5 bases each). CDR1 MNHEY and CDR2 SVGAGI come from the germline V gene. The CDR3 loop spans 15 amino acids. The V end lost 2 bases, the J end lost 2 bases, and 12 bases lay between the germline ends. CDR3 nucleotides: TGTGCCAGCAGTTACAAGGGGAGAGATCAAGAGACCCAGTACTTC. It yields the protein CASSYKGRDQETQYF.